This T cell receptor beta chain was documented in a study of blood T cells in healthy people across ages. General study findings and limits: Donor CMV status was unknown, possibly confounding expanded clonotype changes. A roughly linear age-dependent decrease characterized TCR beta diversity per million T cells. It was held that the diversity estimates obtained from one million T cells were underestimates.

As for this clonotype: Antigen unknown.

The CDR3 spans 14 residues. Per the germline V gene, CDR1 is LNHNV and CDR2 is YYDKDF (reference sequence). Using a J-beta primer mix together with a sample-barcoded 5' primer, a second PCR was run for about 6 to 11 cycles. TCRdb called the 5' RACE reads again in MiXCR, with one record for every CDR3 protein. The sample records about 670,000 distinct CDR3 sequences, around 52% being singletons. This clonotype originated in a woman aged 80 or over in good health. Sequenced: blood. The chain is built from TRBV15 and TRBJ2-5; D not resolved. The J call is uncertain, as TRBJ2-7 better fits the DNA end. The CDR3 region has the DNA TGTGCCACCAGCAGAGATAAGGAAGGTTCCGAGCAGTACTTC. Residues: CATSRDKEGSEQYF.